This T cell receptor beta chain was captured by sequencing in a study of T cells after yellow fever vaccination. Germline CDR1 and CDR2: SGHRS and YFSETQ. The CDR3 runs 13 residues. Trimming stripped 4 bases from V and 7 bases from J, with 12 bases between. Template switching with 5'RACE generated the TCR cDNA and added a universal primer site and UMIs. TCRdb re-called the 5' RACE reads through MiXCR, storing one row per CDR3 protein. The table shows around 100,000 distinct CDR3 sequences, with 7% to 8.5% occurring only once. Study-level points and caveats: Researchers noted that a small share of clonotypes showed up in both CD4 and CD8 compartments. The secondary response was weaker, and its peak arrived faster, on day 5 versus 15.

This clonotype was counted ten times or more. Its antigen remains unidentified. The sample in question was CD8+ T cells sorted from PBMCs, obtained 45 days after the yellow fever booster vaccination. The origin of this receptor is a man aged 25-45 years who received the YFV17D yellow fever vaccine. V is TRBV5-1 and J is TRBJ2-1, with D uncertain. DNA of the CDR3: TGCGCCAGCAGCAGGGCCCCCGGTAATGAGCAGTTCTTC. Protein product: CASSRAPGNEQFF. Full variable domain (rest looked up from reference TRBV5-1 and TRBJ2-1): KAGVTQTPRYLIKTRGQQVTLSCSPISGHRSVSWYQQTPGQGLQFLFEYFSETQRNKGNFPGRFSGRQFSNSRSEMNVSTLELGDSALYLCASSRAPGNEQFFGPGTRLTVL.